This paragraph reports one T cell receptor beta chain. It lacks a known antigen. Per-nucleotide qualities are absent, and no much larger clonotype sits a single base away. This specimen belongs to a study of CD8+ T cells in alopecia areata (dated by TCRdb to 2017 to 2018). Regarding the research as a whole: The treated patients took part in an open-label pilot trial in which moderate-to-severe alopecia areata was treated with oral tofacitinib at 5 to 10 mg twice daily. Tofacitinib was administered for 6 to 18 months, and 6 months of follow-up off drug were then conducted to assess delayed response and recurrence. Disease severity in treated patients was measured with the SALT score, which quantifies the percentage of affected scalp surface area. In both human patients and the C3H/HeJ mouse model, the study applied high-throughput TCRbeta sequencing to look at T cell clonal expansion in alopecia areata. Human TCRbeta sequencing covered scalp tissue and sorted CD4+ and CD8+ peripheral blood T cells from patchy and totalis/universalis alopecia areata patients and healthy controls. Patients on tofacitinib were biopsied at baseline and after 4 and 24 weeks of treatment, and several of the patients also had a later scalp biopsy. Clonality in the scalp was compared among normal scalp (n=4), patchy alopecia areata scalp (n=8), and alopecia totalis/universalis scalp (n=8). RNA was extracted with the PAXgene miRNA kit for fixed scalp, the miRNeasy kit for PBMCs, and the RNeasy kit for mouse skin. immunoSEQ multiplex PCR using 35 Vbeta forward primers and 13 Jbeta reverse primers was used to amplify TCRbeta CDR3 regions.

There are 13 amino acids in the CDR3, from cysteine to phenylalanine inclusive. Of all the DNA, just the CDR3 is kept, 39 bases in frame from base 1. CDR1 SGDLS and CDR2 YYNGEE were looked up in the germline V gene. V is pruned by 5 bases and J by 3 bases, leaving 0 bases of the junction without a gene match. Libraries were constructed by the immunoSEQ multiplex PCR assay. For TCR sequencing, RNA was extracted from every sample and reverse transcribed into cDNA to serve as template. First-strand cDNA was synthesized with SuperScript III using a 2:1 mix of oligo-dT and random hexamers. Amplification bias was assessed with a synthetic immune receptor repertoire, and residual bias was removed computationally. Per the source publication's procedure: Raw reads were preprocessed to remove errors, and CDR3 was defined by IMGT conventions from the conserved cysteine to phenylalanine. Clonality was computed as 1 minus the Shannon entropy, with the entropy normalized by log2 of the number of productive unique TCRs. CD4 or CD8 identity of scalp clones was inferred by cross-referencing scalp TCRbeta sequences with sorted blood CD4 and CD8 repertoires. Here the immuneACCESS table is served through TCRdb, limited to in-frame sequences with V and J called. Missing clones are a known gap in these copies; in checked studies unresolved V genes cover under half, and the rest lacks a known reason. D and trimming were read from the DNA, whereas the V and J calls and clone size are those reported in that table. A total of 150,000 to 200,000 clones appear in this sample, about 47% of them only once. Clones ranked in the top ten supply over 9.5% of the sample.

The research as a whole found: Shared TCR sequences between patients were less evident than in mice, which may be partly attributable to HLA diversity in the patient population. Unlike mouse skin, where gammadelta T cells dominate, normal human skin contains resident alphabeta T cells that get sequenced too, which complicates analysis of the scalp TCR repertoire. Higher clonality and more expanded CD8+ clones were observed in lesional scalp than in normal scalp, particularly in alopecia totalis/universalis, a finding suggestive of antigenic drive. With tofacitinib, both scalp clonality and the number of expanded CD8+ clones among the top 100 scalp clones went down significantly. During tofacitinib treatment, many expanded lesional clones stuck around in both scalp and blood, and this persistence may partly explain why relapse happens after treatment is stopped. Because the treated cohort was small and included a single nonresponder, larger studies are needed to assess links between baseline CD8+ expansion and response.

In light of the paper, this sample's treatment or condition label describes: oral pan-JAK inhibitor, 5-10 mg twice daily. From alopecia areata patients, peripheral blood was collected along with lesional scalp punch biopsies. After PBMCs were isolated by density centrifugation and stained for CD3, CD4 and CD8, a FACSAria was used to sort CD4+ and CD8+ T cells. This chain is built from TRBV9 and TRBJ2-2; 8 central nucleotides agree with TRBD2. The sample was CD8+ T cells sorted from blood, taken around week 54, from a patient treated with tofacitinib. The TCR comes from a human donor with alopecia areata. The CDR3 reads as follows: CASRRGDTGELFF. The DNA sequence reads TGTGCCAGCAGGCGGGGGGACACCGGGGAGCTGTTTTTT.